A single sample gave rise to the 6 T cell receptor beta chains below, sequenced in a study of technical replicates of blood from a handful of donors. Libraries were prepared by immunoSEQ multiplex PCR; TCRdb keeps only in-frame clonotypes and omits some of them. The sample holds tens of thousands of clones; approximately 86% are singletons and the top ten take 5% to 6.5%. Material for sequencing was PBMCs. These TCRs come from a human donor in good health. Some clones in this sample may be carry-over from other donors' samples.

The chain links TRBV9 to TRBJ1-1, with D unclear. The V and J ends lost 4 bases and 0 bases respectively, with 10 bases between them. CDR3 size: 14 residues. Germline values: CDR1 SGDLS, CDR2 YYNGEE. The CDR3 loop is CASSLSPVNTEAFF. The DNA of the CDR3 is TGTGCCAGCAGCCTTAGCCCGGTGAACACTGAAGCTTTCTTT.

This clone showed up just once. The rearrangement uses TRBV9 and TRBJ2-1; 8 bases fit TRBD2. V shed 4 bases, J shed 4 bases, and the junction held 13 bases outside the gene matches. CDR1 and CDR2 (germline): SGDLS, YYNGEE. The CDR3 runs to 17 residues. The chain's CDR3 is CASSPRVRGATYNEQFF. The CDR3 coding sequence is TGTGCCAGCAGCCCCCGCGTGCGGGGGGCGACGTACAATGAGCAGTTCTTC.

This chain connects TRBV7-8 to TRBJ2-7, with D maybe TRBD2 (7 bases). The CDR3 covers 14 residues. Trimming left V 9 bases short and J 0 bases short, with 15 bases between. From germline, CDR1 is SGHVS and CDR2 FQNEAQ. DNA of the CDR3: TGTGCCAGTAATGGGGGGGCCAACTCCTACGAGCAGTACTTC. Translated, it gives CASNGGANSYEQYF.

The J gene is TRBJ2-4, the V gene TRBV19; D is possibly TRBD2 (5 bases). V shed 10 bases and J shed 3 bases, with 13 bases lying between them. The CDR3 length is 13 residues. The V gene's germline CDR1 is LNHDA and CDR2 SQIVND (reference sequence). The chain's CDR3 is CATTDGDKNIQYF. For the CDR3, the DNA is TGTGCCACCACGGACGGGGACAAAAACATTCAGTACTTC.

The chain links TRBV27 to TRBJ2-7, with 9 bases aligning to TRBD1. The CDR3 length is 16 residues. The germline V gene encodes CDR1 MNHEY and CDR2 SMNVEV (reference sequence). CDR3 in amino acids: CATHPRDRESSYEQYF. CDR3 sequence (DNA): TGTGCTACTCACCCTAGGGACAGGGAAAGCTCCTACGAGCAGTACTTC.

V gene TRBV25-1 combines with J gene TRBJ2-7; D remains ambiguous. Germline CDR1 and CDR2: MGHDK and SYGVNS. The CDR3 has 12 amino acids. V shed 1 base and J shed 4 bases, with 5 bases lying between them. DNA of the CDR3: TGTGCCAGCAGTGAATCTTCTTACGAGCAGTACTTC. Amino acid sequence: CASSESSYEQYF.